This T cell receptor beta chain emerged from a study of cytomegalovirus exposure and HLA in healthy donors. In the study overall: Of around 400 genotyped donors, about 80% grouped in the Caucasian-associated ancestry cluster. Study-level points and caveats: CMV antigen specificity of three CMV-associated chains was confirmed in vitro. Several of the most significant clusters appeared, in a later analysis, to be linked to common viral pathogens.

The primer mix had 60 Vbeta and 13 Jbeta primers. Source study methods: A later analysis tallied approximately 87 million unique TCR beta chains, about 12 million of them shared. This table comes from immunoSEQ multiplex PCR, and its TCRdb copy is limited to in-frame clones, with some not included. V and J calls and clone size are as listed in that table; D and trimming were resolved from the DNA. The sample includes roughly 67,000 clones, about four fifths seen only once; the top ten take 2.5% to 3%. Points on this clone: The antigen remains undetermined.

This clonotype was sampled from a woman aged 25 to 39 in good health and CMV-seronegative. The material sequenced was PBMCs.

The CDR3: CASSLTSSGGATDTQYF. The CDR3 nucleotides are TGTGCCAGCAGCCTAACCTCTAGCGGGGGGGCGACAGATACGCAGTATTTT. The chain couples TRBV9 to TRBJ2-3, with 12 nucleotides matching TRBD2. CDR1 and CDR2 (germline): SGDLS, YYNGEE. Germline trimming cut 4 bases from V and 3 bases from J; bases unmatched to any gene: 9. The CDR3 is made up of 17 amino acids.